This T cell receptor (beta chain) was identified during a study of radiotherapy plus CTLA-4 blockade in lung cancer. Study as a whole: Among patients, less than 20% showed objective responses, and roughly 30% had disease control. Study-wide findings and caveats: TCR clones from tumors expanded in blood after radiotherapy plus ipilimumab. Reports state that early shifts in blood T cell clones, with interferon-beta, best predicted response.

Germline values: CDR1 SEHNR, CDR2 FQNEAQ (reference sequence). V shed 5 bases and J shed 5 bases, with 15 bases lying between them. The CDR3 has 14 amino acids. Profiling relied on immunoSEQ multiplex PCR, and the TCRdb table lists in-frame clones only, not all of them. Of about 56,000 clones in the sample, roughly 80% are singletons; the top ten hold 16%. This clone was seen once. Its target is not known. The clonotype originates from a human donor with non-small cell lung cancer who had a complete response to radiotherapy plus ipilimumab. The sample consisted of peripheral blood, taken from a patient treated with radiotherapy plus ipilimumab. V gene TRBV7-9 combines with J gene TRBJ2-5, with D possibly TRBD2 on 6 matching bases. This CDR3 reads CASSPPGGGETQYF. The CDR3 bases are TGTGCCAGCAGCCCCCCGGGTGGAGGGGAGACCCAGTACTTC.